This T cell receptor beta chain was profiled in a study of T cells in Graves' hyperthyroidism and ophthalmopathy. Study-level results: Ophthalmopathy was identified by the model a median about 6.8 months ahead of onset.

This clonotype was observed a few times. Its antigen is not known. J gave up 10 bases and V 3 bases, and 2 bases lay outside the gene matches. This CDR3 is built from 14 residues. Germline V gene data show CDR1 as SGHVS and CDR2 as FQNEAQ. Amplified TCR beta CDR3 regions derived from RNA transcripts. TCR CDR3 underwent first-round RT-PCR with the HTBI primer set. TCRdb reanalysed the multiplex PCR reads using MiXCR and keeps one entry per CDR3 protein. The sample has around 99,000 distinct CDR3 sequences, 15% to 20% seen once. Isolation of PBMCs was performed on 9.5 to 10 ml fresh peripheral blood. The receptor comes from a woman aged 45-59 years with Graves' hyperthyroidism. Sequencing used blood. The chain carries TRBV7-8 and TRBJ2-1; 14 nucleotides agree with TRBD2. This chain's CDR3 is CASSFRTSGGEQFF. Here the CDR3 DNA reads TGTGCCAGCAGCTTCCGGACTAGCGGGGGGGAGCAGTTCTTC.